These 16 T cell receptor beta chains were all obtained from the same sample, sequenced in a study of T-cell reconstitution after alpha-beta-depleted transplantation in children. The library targeted TCRbeta and was prepared with unique molecular identifiers. TCRdb recomputed calls from the PCR reads with MiXCR, one row per CDR3 protein. The data show approximately 500,000 distinct CDR3 sequences, with about 10% seen just once and about 2.1% held by the top ten. The sequenced sample was PBMCs, obtained before TCRalphabeta/CD19-depleted stem cell transplant. The receptors stem from a child aged 2 to 9 with inherited bone marrow failure, due to receive a stem cell transplant.

Regarding this clonotype: A much larger clonotype is one base distant, so this may be a read error. The chain carries TRBV20-1 and TRBJ1-3; 7 nucleotides align to TRBD1. The CDR3 is made up of 15 amino acids. The germline V gene encodes CDR1 DFQATT and CDR2 SNEGSKA (reference sequence). The CDR3 spells CSAPNQGELGNAIYF. As DNA, the CDR3 is TGCAGTGCGCCCAACCAGGGGGAACTGGGAAACGCCATATATTTT.

In this sample, this clonotype turned up a few times. This chain uses TRBV11-2 with TRBJ2-7; 7 positions match TRBD1. V was clipped by 7 bases and J by 0 bases; unmatched bases: 12. CDR1 and CDR2 from the germline V gene are SGHAT and FQNNGV. The CDR3 covers 16 residues. Written as DNA, the CDR3 is TGTGCCAGCATCCGACAGGGTCGAAGGGGCTCCTACGAGCAGTACTTC. Translation gives CASIRQGRRGSYEQYF.

This clonotype was found many times. This sequence joins TRBV6-2 or TRBV6-3 and TRBJ2-1; the D gene is possibly TRBD1 (5 bases). This CDR3 is built from 15 residues. Germline V gives CDR1 MNHEY, CDR2 SVGEGT. V was trimmed by 8 bases and J by 4 bases, leaving 18 bases between them. For the CDR3, the DNA is TGTGCCAGCTCACTGGCAGGGATGGAGTACAATGAGCAGTTCTTC. Translating it yields CASSLAGMEYNEQFF.

This clonotype appeared many times. V gene TRBV6-1 combines with J gene TRBJ2-2; D call uncertain. The CDR3 loop spans 14 amino acids. The V and J ends lost 5 bases and 0 bases respectively, with 7 bases between them. Germline V CDR1 and CDR2: MNHNS, SASEGT. CDR3 in amino acids: CASSLHSNTGELFF. The CDR3 region has the DNA TGTGCCAGCAGTCTGCACTCGAACACCGGGGAGCTGTTTTTT.

J is TRBJ2-2 and V is TRBV20-1, with 13 bases matching TRBD2. The ends lost 6 bases at V and 4 bases at J; junction bases unmatched: 11. The CDR3 covers 17 residues. The germline V gene has CDR1 DFQATT and CDR2 SNEGSKA (reference sequence). This CDR3 reads CSAAGTSGVLGTGELFF. The CDR3 DNA is TGCAGTGCCGCGGGGACTAGCGGGGTACTTGGCACCGGGGAGCTGTTTTTT.

At least ten counts were recorded for this clonotype. The rearrangement links TRBV20-1 to TRBJ2-7, with D unresolved. The germline V gene has CDR1 DFQATT and CDR2 SNEGSKA (reference sequence). The V and J ends lost 3 bases and 3 bases respectively, with 12 bases between them. The CDR3 has 13 amino acids. The CDR3 nucleotides are TGCAGTGCTAGTTCATCGCGGTACTACGAGCAGTACTTC. Protein: CSASSSRYYEQYF.

The J gene is TRBJ1-2, the V gene TRBV6-5; 8 bases align to TRBD1. The CDR3 is 16 residues long. Per germline, CDR1 MNHEY and CDR2 SVGAGI. The V gene end was trimmed by 0 bases and the J gene end by 8 bases; junction bases not matched to a gene: 11. The CDR3 protein is CASSYSPDRGRRGYTF. Written as DNA, the CDR3 is TGTGCCAGCAGTTACTCCCCTGACAGGGGCCGACGAGGCTACACCTTC.

This clonotype came up many times. V and J are TRBV10-3 and TRBJ1-4; no reliable D call. Trimming took off 2 bases at V and 4 bases at J, with 8 bases between the two ends. Germline V gene data show CDR1 as ENHRY and CDR2 as SYGVKD. The CDR3 is made up of 14 amino acids. CDR3 nucleotides: TGTGCCATCAGTGAGGCGGGGAGTAATGAAAAACTGTTTTTT. It codes for CAISEAGSNEKLFF.

This clonotype was picked up many times. This chain links TRBV27 with TRBJ2-1; D may be TRBD1 (6 bases). The ends were cut back, 3 bases at V and 4 bases at J, with 22 bases in the middle. Looked up from germline, CDR1 is MNHEY and CDR2 is SMNVEV (reference sequence). CDR3 size: 18 residues. The CDR3 loop reads CASSFTYRDNNPYNEQFF. For the CDR3, the DNA is TGTGCCAGCAGTTTTACCTACCGGGACAACAACCCTTACAATGAGCAGTTCTTC.

Worth noting for this clonotype: This may arise from a read error, as a much more abundant clone is one base away. The CDR3: CASIPRGYPYNEQFF. CDR3 in DNA: TGTGCCAGCATCCCCCGGGGCTACCCCTACAATGAGCAGTTCTTC. The V and J genes are TRBV7-8 and TRBJ2-1; D tentatively fits TRBD1 or TRBD2 (5 bases each). This CDR3 comprises 15 residues. Trimming stripped 7 bases from V and 2 bases from J, with 15 bases between. From germline, CDR1 is SGHVS and CDR2 FQNEAQ.

The CDR3 reads CASSLIGTQMAEQFF. The CDR3 DNA sequence: TGTGCCAGCAGCTTAATCGGGACCCAGATGGCTGAGCAGTTCTTC. The chain uses TRBV11-2 and TRBJ2-1; D is perhaps TRBD1 or TRBD2 (5 bases each). This CDR3 has 15 amino acids. V lost 2 bases and J lost 9, with 17 bases in between. Germline values: CDR1 SGHAT, CDR2 FQNNGV. The full variable domain, with the rest looked up from reference TRBV11-2 and TRBJ2-1, is EAGVAQSPRYKIIEKRQSVAFWCNPISGHATLYWYQQILGQGPKLLIQFQNNGVVDDSQLPKDRFSAERLKGVDSTLKIQPAKLEDSAVYLCASSLIGTQMAEQFFGPGTRLTVL.

This clonotype has only a few counts. The chain has TRBV4-2 and TRBJ2-1, with D unclear. Looked up from germline, CDR1 is LGHNA and CDR2 is YNFKEQ. This CDR3 is 13 amino acids long. Trimming pared 1 base from V and 6 bases from J, leaving 7 bases between. CDR3 amino acids: CASSQAASNEQFF. CDR3 DNA: TGTGCCAGCAGCCAAGCGGCTAGCAATGAGCAGTTCTTC.

In this sample, this clonotype turned up many times. The chain carries TRBV20-1 and TRBJ2-3; 12 nucleotides match TRBD2. The V gene's germline CDR1 is DFQATT and CDR2 SNEGSKA (reference sequence). V trimming: 0 bases; J trimming: 3 bases; junction bases outside the gene matches: 7. The CDR3 is made up of 17 amino acids. The CDR3: CSARDPSGRAGTDTQYF. CDR3 nucleotides: TGCAGTGCTAGAGACCCTAGCGGGAGGGCCGGAACAGATACGCAGTATTTT.

This clonotype was counted ten times or more. The chain recombines TRBV4-3 with TRBJ2-1; 10 bases align to TRBD2. The CDR3 runs to 15 residues. Trimming removed 2 bases from V and 9 bases from J; junction bases left unmatched: 7. Germline CDR1 reads LGHNA; CDR2 reads YSLEER. The CDR3 coding sequence is TGCGCCAGCAGCCAACCGGGACTAGCGCTCGGTGAGCAGTTCTTC. Translated: CASSQPGLALGEQFF.

The table lists this clonotype with many counts. The rearrangement joins TRBV11-2 to TRBJ2-7; no firm D call. This CDR3 is built from 14 residues. V lost 2 bases to trimming and J lost 5 bases, with 13 bases between them. The V gene's germline CDR1 is SGHAT and CDR2 FQNNGV. CDR3 protein: CASSLLETQNEQYF. DNA of the CDR3: TGTGCCAGCAGCTTACTCGAGACTCAGAACGAGCAGTACTTC.

In this sample, this clonotype turned up once. A much larger clone sits a single nucleotide away, making a read error possible. CDR3 DNA: TGTGCCACCAGCAGAGATTCGGGCAGCCCCAGGACCTCCTACGAGCAGTACTTC. This gives the protein CATSRDSGSPRTSYEQYF. The chain joins TRBV15 to TRBJ2-7; no definite D call. The CDR3 extends over 18 amino acids. Trimming cost V 0 bases and J 0 bases, with 18 bases left between them. Germline V gene sequence: CDR1 LNHNV, CDR2 YYDKDF (reference sequence).